This T cell receptor (beta chain) was recovered during a study of blood T cell repertoires in COVID-19. CDR3 length: 14 residues. The V gene's germline CDR1 is SGHTA and CDR2 FQGNSA. The ends were cut back, 5 bases at V and 4 bases at J, with 14 bases in the middle. The assay was immunoSEQ multiplex PCR, and TCRdb's table has in-frame clones only and misses some. Of 300,000 or so clones listed, nearly 90% are singletons. For recovered donors of Cohort 3, there were two negative PCRs, clearance, or symptom resolution. Sequencing used PBMCs or T cells enriched from blood (not recorded which). The receptor's source is a woman aged 25 to 39 who had recovered from COVID-19. V gene TRBV7-2 combines with J gene TRBJ1-2; weak D call: TRBD1 (6 bases). The CDR3 loop is CASSVGADSYGYTF. DNA of the CDR3: TGTGCCAGCAGCGTAGGGGCGGACAGCTATGGCTACACCTTC.